These 27 T cell receptor beta chains were all obtained from the same sample, sequenced in a study of Graves' ophthalmopathy and Graves' hyperthyroidism. RNA transcripts were the template, and TCR beta CDR3 regions were amplified from them. After a first-round RT-PCR with HTBI primers, a second-round multiplex PCR was run. TCRdb redid the calling of the multiplex PCR reads with MiXCR, one entry per CDR3 protein. The repertoire holds about 240,000 distinct CDR3 sequences, around 50% seen once, with roughly 45% in the top ten. The sequenced sample consisted of peripheral blood. These receptors originate from an adult man with Graves' ophthalmopathy.

The V gene is TRBV2, the J gene TRBJ1-4; 7 bases line up with TRBD1. In germline, CDR1 is SNHLY, CDR2 FYNNEI. Unmatched junction bases numbered 9, after V lost 6 bases and J lost 5 bases. The CDR3 totals 15 residues. The CDR3 reads CASSLAGTENEKLFF. The CDR3, as DNA: TGTGCCAGCAGCTTAGCGGGGACAGAGAATGAAAAACTGTTTTTT.

J is TRBJ2-7 and V is TRBV3-1; D might be TRBD2 (6 bases). V was shortened by 4 bases and J by 3 bases, with 13 bases between the two germline ends. CDR1 and CDR2 (germline): LGHDT, YNNKEL (reference sequence). CDR3 length equals 14 residues. The CDR3 loop is CASSPLSGNYEQYF. In DNA, the CDR3 is TGTGCCAGCAGCCCCCTTAGCGGAAACTACGAGCAGTACTTC.

This chain uses TRBV6-5 with TRBJ1-2, with D tentatively TRBD1 (5 bases). V was pared by 2 bases and J by 5 bases, with 12 bases between. There are 14 residues in the CDR3. Per the germline V gene, CDR1 is MNHEY and CDR2 is SVGAGI. CDR3 in amino acids: CASSYSGTDYGYTF. CDR3 nucleotides: TGTGCCAGCAGTTACAGCGGGACGGATTATGGCTACACCTTC.

The V call is TRBV19, the J call TRBJ2-5; 8 bases are shared with TRBD2. This CDR3 contains 15 residues. V trimming: 7 bases; J trimming: 1 base; junction bases outside the gene matches: 8. Looked up from germline, CDR1 is LNHDA and CDR2 is SQIVND (reference sequence). Written as DNA, the CDR3 is TGTGCCAGTATGCGAATAGCGGGATCCCAAGAGACCCAGTACTTC. Its protein product is CASMRIAGSQETQYF.

V is TRBV29-1 and J is TRBJ2-6; TRBD1 is a possible D gene (6 bases). Trimming cost V 0 bases and J 0 bases, with 12 bases left between them. This CDR3 has 17 amino acids. CDR1 is SQVTM and CDR2 is ANQGSEA in the germline V gene. CDR3 nucleotide sequence: TGCAGCGTTGAAGACCAGGGGTCTAGCTCTGGGGCCAACGTCCTGACTTTC. It is translated as CSVEDQGSSSGANVLTF. The entire variable domain, with the rest obtained from reference TRBV29-1 and TRBJ2-6, is as follows: SAVISQKPSRDICQRGTSLTIQCQVDSQVTMMFWYRQQPGQSLTLIATANQGSEATYESGFVIDKFPISRPNLTFSTLTVSNMSPEDSSIYLCSVEDQGSSSGANVLTFGAGSRLTVL.

This chain uses TRBV7-9 with TRBJ1-1, with TRBD1 matching over 7 bases. Per the germline V gene, CDR1 is SEHNR and CDR2 is FQNEAQ (reference sequence). The CDR3 runs to 14 residues. The V gene end was trimmed by 5 bases and the J gene end by 2 bases; junction bases not matched to a gene: 5. CDR3 residues: CASSHGTENTEAFF. The CDR3 DNA sequence: TGTGCCAGCAGCCACGGGACAGAAAACACTGAAGCTTTCTTT.

This clonotype came up a few times. The chain carries TRBV12-3 or TRBV12-4 and TRBJ2-7; 12 positions match TRBD2. J gave up 4 bases and V 5 bases, and 6 bases lay outside the gene matches. The CDR3 has 15 residues. This chain's CDR3 is CASSRTSGISYEQYF. CDR3 bases: TGTGCCAGCAGTAGGACTAGCGGGATATCTTACGAGCAGTACTTC.

The chain couples TRBV19 to TRBJ1-1; tentative D call: TRBD1 (5 bases). Trimming cost V 0 bases and J 0 bases, with 8 bases left between them. Germline V lookup: CDR1 LNHDA, CDR2 SQIVND (reference sequence). The length of the CDR3 is 15 residues. The CDR3: CASSIEGVMNTEAFF. For the CDR3, the DNA is TGTGCCAGTAGTATAGAGGGGGTCATGAACACTGAAGCTTTCTTT.

The chain recombines TRBV6-5 with TRBJ1-5; 9 positions agree with TRBD1. The germline V gene encodes CDR1 MNHEY and CDR2 SVGAGI. J lost 5 bases, V lost 5 bases, and 7 bases had no gene match. The CDR3 loop spans 15 amino acids. The chain's CDR3 is CASSPPGQGYQPQHF. The CDR3 DNA is TGTGCCAGCAGTCCCCCGGGACAGGGATATCAGCCCCAGCATTTT.

V is TRBV7-3 and J is TRBJ1-3, with D possibly TRBD1 on 5 matching bases. V lost 5 bases and J 0 bases, leaving 11 bases between the germline ends. Germline lookup yields CDR1 SGHTA and CDR2 FQGTGA. The CDR3 is made up of 15 amino acids. The CDR3 region has the DNA TGTGCCAGCAGCCCGGGACCGTCCTCTGGAAACACCATATATTTT. Protein: CASSPGPSSGNTIYF.

This clonotype was found a few times. The chain uses TRBV29-1 and TRBJ2-7, with D perhaps TRBD2 (5 bases). CDR1 is SQVTM and CDR2 is ANQGSEA in the germline V gene. V lost 1 base and J lost 7, with 8 bases in between. This CDR3 spans 11 amino acids. The CDR3 DNA reads as TGCAGCGTTGAAGGGCCGGGGGAGCAGTACTTC. Translation gives CSVEGPGEQYF.

This clonotype was observed a single time. The chain combines TRBV5-1 with TRBJ1-2; D is undetermined. This CDR3 is built from 12 residues. Trimming left V 1 base short and J 6 bases short, with 7 bases between. Germline V gene data show CDR1 as SGHRS and CDR2 as YFSETQ. In DNA form, the CDR3 reads TGCGCCAGCAGCTTGAATCGGAATGGCTACACCTTC. Protein sequence: CASSLNRNGYTF. Full variable domain (rest looked up from reference TRBV5-1 and TRBJ1-2): KAGVTQTPRYLIKTRGQQVTLSCSPISGHRSVSWYQQTPGQGLQFLFEYFSETQRNKGNFPGRFSGRQFSNSRSEMNVSTLELGDSALYLCASSLNRNGYTFGSGTRLTVV.

This clonotype has a single count. V gene TRBV7-9 combines with J gene TRBJ2-5; 8 bases are shared with TRBD2. The CDR3 runs 16 residues. In germline, CDR1 is SEHNR, CDR2 FQNEAQ (reference sequence). The J segment lost 8 bases and the V segment lost 4 bases, leaving 15 bases of the junction unmatched. CDR3 nucleotide sequence: TGTGCCAGCAGCTCCTTTAGCCGGGTCCGGGGGGGTACCCAGTACTTC. The encoded protein is CASSSFSRVRGGTQYF.

This clonotype showed up just a few times. The chain recombines TRBV20-1 with TRBJ1-4, with 7 bases identical to TRBD1. The germline V gene encodes CDR1 DFQATT and CDR2 SNEGSKA (reference sequence). This CDR3 is 12 amino acids long. The CDR3 here is CRAAGGDEKLFF. Written as DNA, the CDR3 is TGCAGAGCGGCAGGGGGAGATGAAAAACTGTTTTTT.

The rearrangement joins TRBV7-2 to TRBJ2-2; possibly TRBD2 for D (6 bases). Trimming took 4 bases from V and 7 from J, leaving 16 bases between them. The CDR3 totals 15 residues. Germline V gene lookup returns CDR1 SGHTA and CDR2 FQGNSA. In DNA, the CDR3 is TGTGCCAGCAGCTCCGCTGGGGGGTTTGGCGGGGAGCTGTTTTTT. Encoded protein: CASSSAGGFGGELFF.

V is TRBV5-1 and J is TRBJ2-6; D uncertain. The germline V gene has CDR1 SGHRS and CDR2 YFSETQ. Trimming removed 4 bases at V and 8 bases at J, with 19 bases between. This CDR3 spans 16 amino acids. The DNA of the CDR3 is TGCGCCAGCAGCCAAGATAGGGTCACGGCTACCAACGTCCTGACTTTC. Amino acid sequence: CASSQDRVTATNVLTF.

This clonotype was seen repeatedly, ten times or more. V usage is TRBV12-3 or TRBV12-4 and J usage is TRBJ2-7; D unclear. This CDR3 spans 12 amino acids. Trimming removed 6 bases from V and 0 bases from J, with 6 bases in between. The CDR3 is CASSRSSYEQYF. The CDR3 DNA follows: TGTGCCAGCAGCCGCAGCTCCTACGAGCAGTACTTC.

Only a few counts were recorded for this clonotype. This chain's CDR3 is CASSLVAGASGNTIYF. CDR3 DNA: TGTGCCAGCAGCTTAGTGGCGGGTGCCTCTGGAAACACCATATATTTT. The rearrangement links TRBV7-2 to TRBJ1-3; D call uncertain. This CDR3 is 16 amino acids long. CDR1 and CDR2 from the germline V gene are SGHTA and FQGNSA. The V and J ends lost 1 base and 0 bases respectively, with 10 bases between them.

The rearrangement uses TRBV20-1 and TRBJ1-1; D gene ambiguous. This CDR3 spans 12 amino acids. Germline V gene data show CDR1 as DFQATT and CDR2 as SNEGSKA (reference sequence). V lost 3 bases and J lost 4, with 9 bases in between. The CDR3 DNA reads TGCAGTGCTAGTACACCAGGCACTGAAGCTTTCTTT. Encoded protein: CSASTPGTEAFF.

The chain couples TRBV6-6 to TRBJ2-7; TRBD1 agrees at 7 bases. The J call is in doubt because the DNA end fits TRBJ2-1 better. Germline V gives CDR1 MNHNY, CDR2 SVGAGI (reference sequence). The CDR3 has 15 residues. Here the CDR3 reads CASSHAGTELYEQFF. Written as DNA, the CDR3 is TGTGCCAGCAGTCACGCCGGGACAGAGCTGTACGAGCAGTTCTTC.

The J gene is TRBJ2-5, the V gene TRBV7-9; tentative D call: TRBD1 (6 bases). The CDR3 is 12 amino acids. V lost 11 bases and J 5 bases, leaving 15 bases between the germline ends. Germline V gene lookup returns CDR1 SEHNR and CDR2 FQNEAQ (reference sequence). The CDR3 protein is CAWGNRDETQYF. CDR3 nucleotide sequence: TGTGCCTGGGGAAACAGGGATGAGACCCAGTACTTC.

The chain has TRBV7-9 and TRBJ1-6, with a tentative D call TRBD1 (6 bases). In germline, CDR1 is SEHNR, CDR2 FQNEAQ (reference sequence). This CDR3 comprises 15 residues. Trimming took 3 bases from V and 5 from J, leaving 11 bases between them. For the CDR3, the DNA is TGTGCCAGCAGCTTGGCAGGGGCGGATAATTCACCCCTCCACTTT. Protein: CASSLAGADNSPLHF.

This clonotype appeared a few times. V usage is TRBV20-1 and J usage is TRBJ2-7; 7 nucleotides agree with TRBD2. The V gene end was trimmed by 2 bases and the J gene end by 6 bases; junction bases not matched to a gene: 1. This CDR3 is 11 amino acids long. Germline CDR1 is DFQATT and CDR2 is SNEGSKA (reference sequence). CDR3 amino acids: CSARSGIEQYF. CDR3 DNA sequence: TGCAGTGCTAGAAGCGGGATCGAGCAGTACTTC.

The J gene is TRBJ2-5, the V gene TRBV11-1; D unclear. Germline V CDR1 and CDR2: SGHAT, FQDESV (reference sequence). V was clipped by 7 bases and J by 5 bases, with 17 bases between them. This CDR3 spans 14 amino acids. Written as DNA, the CDR3 is TGTGCCAGCACCCCACCAGACTCTCCCGAGACCCAGTACTTC. It yields the protein CASTPPDSPETQYF.

The chain recombines TRBV20-1 with TRBJ2-7, with a tentative D call TRBD1 (5 bases). Germline assignment: CDR1 DFQATT and CDR2 SNEGSKA (reference sequence). This CDR3 contains 13 residues. This chain's CDR3 is CSDERGDSAKQYF. The CDR3 DNA reads TGCAGCGATGAAAGGGGCGATTCGGCGAAGCAGTACTTC.

The rearrangement links TRBV2 to TRBJ2-2; TRBD2 aligns across 8 bases. The CDR3 is 18 amino acids. V dropped 4 bases and J dropped 1; count of bases not matched to a gene: 11. CDR1 is SNHLY, CDR2 FYNNEI, per germline. Here the CDR3 reads CASSVPQTSGLNTGELFF. The CDR3 nucleotides are TGTGCCAGCAGTGTTCCCCAAACTAGCGGCTTGAACACCGGGGAGCTGTTTTTT.

This chain connects TRBV18 to TRBJ2-5; D remains unclear. Germline V lookup: CDR1 KGHSH, CDR2 LQKENI. This CDR3 contains 12 residues. The germline V and J ends were trimmed by 5 bases and 4 bases, with 8 bases remaining between them. The DNA for the CDR3 is TGTGCCAGCTCAGGACCGGTAGAGACCCAGTACTTC. Protein: CASSGPVETQYF.